Listed here are 8 T cell receptor beta chains from one sample, sequenced in a study of blood T cell repertoires in COVID-19. Clones were read by immunoSEQ multiplex PCR, and TCRdb kept only the in-frame ones, dropping some. There are approximately 300,000 clones in the sample; around 87% occur only once, and 1% lies in the top ten. Sequencing used peripheral blood. The receptors here all came from a man aged 45 to 65 with active or convalescent COVID-19.

V usage is TRBV19 and J usage is TRBJ1-5, with 7 bases identical to TRBD1. The CDR3 runs to 14 residues. V shed 4 bases and J 5 bases; nucleotides not matched to a gene: 5. Per germline, CDR1 LNHDA and CDR2 SQIVND (reference sequence). The CDR3 DNA is TGTGCCAGTAGTACCACGGGACAGTATCAGCCCCAGCATTTT. It codes for CASSTTGQYQPQHF.

This clone was picked up one time. This chain connects TRBV7-9 to TRBJ1-2; 8 nucleotides agree with TRBD1. This CDR3 has 14 amino acids. Trimming at V came to 5 bases and at J to 6 bases, leaving 8 bases not matched to a gene. The germline CDR1 and CDR2 sequences are SEHNR and FQNEAQ (reference sequence). CDR3 in DNA: TGTGCCAGCAGCACCATAAACAGGGGGAATGGCTACACCTTC. Amino acid sequence: CASSTINRGNGYTF.

The rearrangement joins TRBV7-9 to TRBJ2-7, with D possibly being TRBD1 (6 bases). This CDR3 comprises 14 residues. The V and J ends lost 0 bases and 7 bases respectively, with 13 bases between them. CDR1 and CDR2 (germline): SEHNR, FQNEAQ (reference sequence). The CDR3: CASSLAILGGEQYF. CDR3 bases: TGTGCCAGCAGCTTAGCAATCTTAGGGGGTGAGCAGTACTTC.

This clone was seen only once. The genes are TRBV29-1 and TRBJ1-1; D unresolved. CDR3 length: 13 amino acids. V dropped 3 bases and J dropped 4 bases, with 12 bases sitting between them. Germline V gene lookup returns CDR1 SQVTM and CDR2 ANQGSEA. The CDR3 region is CSVERTPPTEAFF. The CDR3 nucleotides read TGCAGCGTTGAGCGAACCCCACCCACTGAAGCTTTCTTT.

The chain is built from TRBV30 and TRBJ1-3; D might be TRBD1 (6 bases). V dropped 0 bases and J dropped 2 bases, with 11 bases sitting between them. Germline values: CDR1 GTSNPN, CDR2 SVGIG (reference sequence). The CDR3 has 15 residues. CDR3 sequence: CAWSVLGAAGNTIYF. In DNA, the CDR3 is TGTGCCTGGAGTGTACTGGGGGCCGCTGGAAACACCATATATTTT.

The rearrangement links TRBV7-2 to TRBJ2-2; maybe TRBD1 (6 bases). CDR1 and CDR2 (germline): SGHTA, FQGNSA. CDR3 length: 16 amino acids. Trimming pared 0 bases from V and 4 bases from J, leaving 12 bases between. This chain's CDR3 is CASSLALGAGTGELFF. Here the CDR3 DNA reads TGTGCCAGCAGCTTAGCTCTGGGGGCGGGCACCGGGGAGCTGTTTTTT.

The genes are TRBV14 and TRBJ2-3; weak D call: TRBD1 (5 bases). Trimming shortened V by 4 bases and J by 4 bases, and 12 bases separated the two germline ends. Germline V lookup: CDR1 SGHDN, CDR2 FVKESK. The CDR3 sequence is 14 residues long. In nucleotides, the CDR3 is TGTGCCAGCAGCCGGAACTGGGGCGCAGATACGCAGTATTTT. It encodes CASSRNWGADTQYF.

In its sample, this clone was seen once. CDR3 sequence: CASSAGGPRGANEKLFF. CDR3 DNA sequence: TGTGCCAGCAGCGCGGGGGGACCGCGCGGGGCTAATGAAAAACTGTTTTTT. The V and J genes are TRBV9 and TRBJ1-4; possible D gene TRBD1, 5 bases. V was pared by 3 bases and J by 3 bases, with 18 bases between. This CDR3 is 17 amino acids long. Germline V gene data show CDR1 as SGDLS and CDR2 as YYNGEE.